The text below deals with one TCR beta chain. Its recognized antigen is unknown. There are no base qualities to consult, and no much larger clone falls within one base. TCRbeta CDR3 regions were amplified from genomic DNA using the immunoSEQ Assay, a bias-controlled multiplex PCR. The original pipeline was this. Within the assay, amplification of reference gene primers was used to estimate how many nucleated cells each sample contained. To quantify the absolute abundance of each unique TCRbeta CDR3 rearrangement, sequence reads were collapsed and filtered. For each sample, productive Simpson clonality was calculated as the square root of Simpson's diversity index over productive rearrangements. TCRdb obtained this table from immuneACCESS and retained in-frame rearrangements with V and J assigned. These tables miss some clones; where compared with another copy, unresolved V genes account for less than half of the shortfall, and the remainder is unexplained. V, J and clone size are those of that table, while D and trimming were read from the DNA. This sample lists 250,000 or so clones; 70% to 85% were detected once. The ten largest clonotypes hold 1.8% of the sample.

Participants in the prospective study were enrolled through a virtual design, were aged about 18 to 89 years, and lived in 24 United States geographic areas. Cohort assignment in the prospective study relied on participant-reported clinical history from a screening survey and a study questionnaire. ImmuneRACE Cohort 3 recovered participants were defined by two consecutive negative NP/OP PCR tests, healthcare professional clearance, or symptom resolution. In the prospective study, whole blood, serum and a nasopharyngeal or oropharyngeal swab were collected from each participant by mobile phlebotomists. Prospective study participants could optionally give additional blood draws and questionnaires over a roughly 2-month period. Before DNA extraction, prospective study blood samples were shipped either frozen or at room temperature. The data belong to a study of blood T cell repertoires in COVID-19 (TCRdb year 2020). Concerning the study at large: Samples from collaborators originated in the United States, Italy and Spain and spanned both the acute and convalescent phases of COVID-19. The prospective study material was composed of cDNA or gDNA derived from T cells, B-cell-depleted T cells, or PBMCs. Deeply sampled blood TCRbeta repertoires from subjects exposed to, actively infected with, or recovered from COVID-19 were included in the dataset. The repertoires were released in a freely available public database meant as a resource for research on the immune response to SARS-CoV-2. The samples were drawn from the first 160 participants of the ongoing ImmuneRACE study and from 1,254 subjects provided by 6 global collaborators. The sample metadata nearly always contained a de-identified subject ID, COVID-19 status, age in years and sex. Where available, HLA class I and class II types were taken from metadata supplied by the sample provider and were not determined by assay-based typing. The paper's findings and limits, for the study overall: How much clinical and demographic metadata was included differed by source and by participant, and the metadata was provided uncurated.

From cysteine to phenylalanine, the CDR3 is 14 amino acids long. Only the CDR3 portion is preserved as DNA: 42 bases, with reading frame beginning at the first base. V lost 6 bases and J lost 6 bases, and the count of bases not matched to a germline gene is 7. Reading the germline V gene (reference sequence) gives CDR1 LNHDA and CDR2 SQIVND. The chain uses TRBV19 and TRBJ1-5; TRBD1 agrees with 8 junctional bases. Sequencing input: PBMCs or T cells enriched from blood (not recorded which). The receptor comes from a man in his 60s who had recovered from COVID-19. The nucleotide sequence reads TGTGCCAGTAGCACGGACAGGGACGGTCAGCCCCAGCATTTT. This translates into CASSTDRDGQPQHF.